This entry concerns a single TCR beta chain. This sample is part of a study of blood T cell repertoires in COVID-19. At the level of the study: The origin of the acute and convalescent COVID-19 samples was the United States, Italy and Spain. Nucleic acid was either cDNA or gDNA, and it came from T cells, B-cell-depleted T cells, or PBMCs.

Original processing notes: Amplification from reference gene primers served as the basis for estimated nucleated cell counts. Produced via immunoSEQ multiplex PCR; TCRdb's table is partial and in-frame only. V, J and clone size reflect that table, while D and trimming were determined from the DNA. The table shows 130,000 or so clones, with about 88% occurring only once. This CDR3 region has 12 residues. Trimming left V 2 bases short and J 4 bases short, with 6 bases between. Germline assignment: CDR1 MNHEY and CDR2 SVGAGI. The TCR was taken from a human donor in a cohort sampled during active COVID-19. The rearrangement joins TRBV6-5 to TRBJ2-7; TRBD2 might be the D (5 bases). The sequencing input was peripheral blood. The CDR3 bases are TGTGCCAGCAGTTACGAGGGATACGAGCAGTACTTC. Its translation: CASSYEGYEQYF.